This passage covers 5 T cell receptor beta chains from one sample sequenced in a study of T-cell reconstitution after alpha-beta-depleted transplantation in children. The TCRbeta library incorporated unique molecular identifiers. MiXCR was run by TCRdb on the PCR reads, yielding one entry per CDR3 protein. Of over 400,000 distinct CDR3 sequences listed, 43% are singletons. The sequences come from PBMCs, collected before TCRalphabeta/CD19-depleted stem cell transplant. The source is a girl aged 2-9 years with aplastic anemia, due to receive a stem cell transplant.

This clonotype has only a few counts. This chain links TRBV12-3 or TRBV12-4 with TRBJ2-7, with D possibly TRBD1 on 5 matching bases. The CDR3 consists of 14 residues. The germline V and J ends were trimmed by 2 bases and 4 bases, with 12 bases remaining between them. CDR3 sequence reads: CASSLQGLLYEQYF. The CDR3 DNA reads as TGTGCCAGCAGTTTACAGGGCCTCCTTTACGAGCAGTACTTC.

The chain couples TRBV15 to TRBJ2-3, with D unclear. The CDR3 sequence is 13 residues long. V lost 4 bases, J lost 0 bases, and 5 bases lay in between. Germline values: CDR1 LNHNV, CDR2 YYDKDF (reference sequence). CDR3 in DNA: TGTGCCACCAGCATGGGTAGCACAGATACGCAGTATTTT. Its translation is CATSMGSTDTQYF.

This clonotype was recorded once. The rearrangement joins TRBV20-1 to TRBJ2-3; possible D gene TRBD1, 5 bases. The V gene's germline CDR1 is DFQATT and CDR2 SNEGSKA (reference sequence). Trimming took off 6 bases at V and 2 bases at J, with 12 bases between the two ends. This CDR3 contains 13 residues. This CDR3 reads CSARVAYTDTQYF. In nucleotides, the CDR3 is TGCAGTGCCAGGGTGGCCTACACAGATACGCAGTATTTT.

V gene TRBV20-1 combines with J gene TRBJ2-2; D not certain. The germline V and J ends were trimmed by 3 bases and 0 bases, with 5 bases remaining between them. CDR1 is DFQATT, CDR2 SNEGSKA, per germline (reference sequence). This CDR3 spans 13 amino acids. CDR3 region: CSASYANTGELFF. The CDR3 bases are TGCAGTGCTAGTTATGCGAACACCGGGGAGCTGTTTTTT.

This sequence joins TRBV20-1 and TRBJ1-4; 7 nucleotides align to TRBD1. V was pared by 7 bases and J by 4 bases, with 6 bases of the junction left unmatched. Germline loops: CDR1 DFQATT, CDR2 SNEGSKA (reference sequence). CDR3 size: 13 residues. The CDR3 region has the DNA TGCAGTGTCCCGACAGGGATTAATGAAAAACTGTTTTTT. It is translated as CSVPTGINEKLFF.